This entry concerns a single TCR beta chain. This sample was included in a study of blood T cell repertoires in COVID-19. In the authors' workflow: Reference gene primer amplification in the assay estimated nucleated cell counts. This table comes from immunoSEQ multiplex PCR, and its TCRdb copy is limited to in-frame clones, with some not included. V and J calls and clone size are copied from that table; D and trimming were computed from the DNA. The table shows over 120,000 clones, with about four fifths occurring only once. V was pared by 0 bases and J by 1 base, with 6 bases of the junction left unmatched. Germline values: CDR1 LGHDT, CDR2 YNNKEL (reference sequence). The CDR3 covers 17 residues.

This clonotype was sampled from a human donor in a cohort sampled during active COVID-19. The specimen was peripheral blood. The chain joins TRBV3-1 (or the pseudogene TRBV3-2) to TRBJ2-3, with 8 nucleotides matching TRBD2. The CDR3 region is CASSQDPSGLRTDTQYF. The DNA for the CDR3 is TGTGCCAGCAGCCAAGATCCTAGCGGGCTACGCACAGATACGCAGTATTTT.